This TCR beta chain is from a study of blood T cell repertoires in COVID-19. In the study overall: PBMCs, B-cell-depleted T cells, or T cells were the source of the cDNA or gDNA that made up the material.

Sequencing used immunoSEQ multiplex PCR; TCRdb keeps in-frame clones, though not all of them. Of over 150,000 clones listed, less than 85% are singletons. CDR1 is LNHDA, CDR2 SQIVND, per germline (reference sequence). This CDR3 is 14 amino acids long. The junction had 5 bases not matched to a gene; V was cut back by 8 bases and J by 5 bases. This clone was recorded a few times. Specimen: peripheral blood. The clonotype comes from a woman older than 75 with active or convalescent COVID-19. This chain joins TRBV19 and TRBJ2-3, with 12 bases lining up with TRBD2. CDR3 nucleotide sequence: TGTGCCAGTGGACCGGGACTAGCGGGAGATACGCAGTATTTT. It is translated as CASGPGLAGDTQYF.